Listed below are T cell receptor beta chains from one sample, sequenced in a study of PD-1 blockade in classical Hodgkin lymphoma. Clones were read by immunoSEQ multiplex PCR, and TCRdb kept only the in-frame ones, dropping some. Here the sample spans around 99,000 clones, approximately 80% being singletons. The specimen comprised peripheral blood mononuclear cells (PBMCs), sampled before the second cycle of nivolumab. Receptors were obtained from a human donor with classical Hodgkin lymphoma. The CDR3 runs from the conserved cysteine through the conserved F or W. A D gene is named only where the DNA matches it firmly. Clone sizes are given selectively: once, few, many, or a class where the clone is expanded.

j_call: TRBJ2-2; d_call: -; cdr3_length: 15; v_call: TRBV2; clone_size: -; cdr3_nt: TGTGCCAGCAGGAGATCAACTTCGGCGACCGGGGAGCTGTTTTTT; cdr3_aa: CASRRSTSATGELFF
j_call: TRBJ2-1; d_call: TRBD1; cdr3_length: 13; v_call: TRBV7-8; clone_size: -; cdr3_nt: TGCGGGGCCGGGGACAGGGCCATGGGTGAGCAGTTCTTC; cdr3_aa: CGAGDRAMGEQFF
j_call: TRBJ2-1; d_call: TRBD2; cdr3_length: 13; v_call: TRBV29-1; clone_size: -; cdr3_nt: TGCAGCGCTACTAGCGGGATAGACAATGATCAGTTCTTC; cdr3_aa: CSATSGIDNDQFF
j_call: TRBJ1-2; d_call: TRBD1; cdr3_length: 15; v_call: TRBV29-1; clone_size: -; cdr3_nt: TGCAGCGTTGTTGGCAGGGGGCGTCGAGTCGATGGCTACACCTTC; cdr3_aa: CSVVGRGRRVDGYTF
j_call: TRBJ1-2; d_call: TRBD1; cdr3_length: 13; v_call: TRBV11-2; clone_size: few; cdr3_nt: TGTGCCAGCAGCCCCGGGACAGGGTATGGCTACACCTTC; cdr3_aa: CASSPGTGYGYTF
j_call: TRBJ2-4; d_call: -; cdr3_length: 14; v_call: TRBV6-5; clone_size: -; cdr3_nt: TGTGCCAGCCGCTCCGGTGACCTGGGGGACATTCAGTACTTC; cdr3_aa: CASRSGDLGDIQYF
j_call: TRBJ1-3; d_call: TRBD1; cdr3_length: 14; v_call: TRBV2; clone_size: -; cdr3_nt: TGTGCCAGCAGTGAGCAGGGGGCCGGAAACACCATATATTTT; cdr3_aa: CASSEQGAGNTIYF
j_call: TRBJ2-7; d_call: -; cdr3_length: 16; v_call: TRBV7-8; clone_size: -; cdr3_nt: TGTGCCAGCAGCTTAGTGGAGGCTTCGGGCACCTACGAGCAGTACTTC; cdr3_aa: CASSLVEASGTYEQYF
j_call: TRBJ2-1; d_call: TRBD2; cdr3_length: 14; v_call: TRBV28; clone_size: -; cdr3_nt: TGTGCCAGCAGTCCAACAGGGACTAGCCGGGAGCAGTTCTTC; cdr3_aa: CASSPTGTSREQFF
j_call: TRBJ2-2; d_call: TRBD1; cdr3_length: 15; v_call: TRBV11-3; clone_size: -; cdr3_nt: TGTGCCAGCAGCCAAACAGGGGGCGCCCCCGGGGAGCTGTTTTTT; cdr3_aa: CASSQTGGAPGELFF
j_call: TRBJ2-2; d_call: -; cdr3_length: 16; v_call: TRBV11-3; clone_size: -; cdr3_nt: TGTGCCAGCAGCCCCCGGGCACCCAACACCGCCGGGGAGCTGTTTTTT; cdr3_aa: CASSPRAPNTAGELFF